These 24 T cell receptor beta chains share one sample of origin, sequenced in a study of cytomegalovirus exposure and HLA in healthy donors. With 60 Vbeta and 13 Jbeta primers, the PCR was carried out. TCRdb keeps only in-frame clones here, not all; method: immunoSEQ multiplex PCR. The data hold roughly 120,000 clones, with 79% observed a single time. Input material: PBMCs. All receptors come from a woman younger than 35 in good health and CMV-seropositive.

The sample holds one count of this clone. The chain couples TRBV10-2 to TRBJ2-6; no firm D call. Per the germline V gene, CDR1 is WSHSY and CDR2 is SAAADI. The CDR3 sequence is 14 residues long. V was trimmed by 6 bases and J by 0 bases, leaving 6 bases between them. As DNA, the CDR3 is TGCGCCAGCAGCGGTCCCTCTGGGGCCAACGTCCTGACTTTC. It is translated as CASSGPSGANVLTF.

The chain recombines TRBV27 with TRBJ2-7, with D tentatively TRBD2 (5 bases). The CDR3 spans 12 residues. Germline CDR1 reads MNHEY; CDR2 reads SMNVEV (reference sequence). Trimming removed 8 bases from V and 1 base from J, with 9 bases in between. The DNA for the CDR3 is TGTGCCAGCCTGGGCGGGTCCTACGAGCAGTACTTC. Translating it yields CASLGGSYEQYF.

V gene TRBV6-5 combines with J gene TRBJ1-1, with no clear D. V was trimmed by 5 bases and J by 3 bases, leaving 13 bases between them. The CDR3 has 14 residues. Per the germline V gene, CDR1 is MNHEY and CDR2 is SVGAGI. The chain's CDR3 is CASSPGLLYTEAFF. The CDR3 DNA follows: TGTGCCAGCAGTCCCGGACTGTTGTACACTGAAGCTTTCTTT.

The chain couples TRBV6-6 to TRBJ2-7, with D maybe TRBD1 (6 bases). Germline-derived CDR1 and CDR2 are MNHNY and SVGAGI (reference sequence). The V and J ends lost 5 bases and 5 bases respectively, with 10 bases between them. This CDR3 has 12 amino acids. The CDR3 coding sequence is TGTGCCAGCAGTAGGGACAATAACGAGCAGTACTTC. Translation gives CASSRDNNEQYF.

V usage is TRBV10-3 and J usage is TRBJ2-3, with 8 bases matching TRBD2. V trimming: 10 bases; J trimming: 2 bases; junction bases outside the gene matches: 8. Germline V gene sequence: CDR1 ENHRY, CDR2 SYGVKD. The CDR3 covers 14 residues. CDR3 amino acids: CATRSGGDTDTQYF. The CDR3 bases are TGTGCCACCAGGAGCGGGGGAGACACAGATACGCAGTATTTT.

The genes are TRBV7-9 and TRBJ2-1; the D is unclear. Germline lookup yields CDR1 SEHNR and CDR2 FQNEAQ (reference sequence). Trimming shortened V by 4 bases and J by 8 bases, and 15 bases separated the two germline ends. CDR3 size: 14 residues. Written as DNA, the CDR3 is TGTGCCAGCAGCTCCCCTCAAGAGTTCCATGAGCAGTTCTTC. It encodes CASSSPQEFHEQFF.

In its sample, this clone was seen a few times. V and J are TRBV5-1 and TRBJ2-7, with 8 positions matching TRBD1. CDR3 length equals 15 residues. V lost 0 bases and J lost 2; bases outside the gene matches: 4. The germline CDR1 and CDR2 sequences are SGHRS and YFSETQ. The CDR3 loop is CASSLGDRGTYEQYF. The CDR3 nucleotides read TGCGCCAGCAGCTTGGGTGACAGGGGCACCTACGAGCAGTACTTC. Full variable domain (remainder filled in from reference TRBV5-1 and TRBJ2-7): KAGVTQTPRYLIKTRGQQVTLSCSPISGHRSVSWYQQTPGQGLQFLFEYFSETQRNKGNFPGRFSGRQFSNSRSEMNVSTLELGDSALYLCASSLGDRGTYEQYFGPGTRLTVT.

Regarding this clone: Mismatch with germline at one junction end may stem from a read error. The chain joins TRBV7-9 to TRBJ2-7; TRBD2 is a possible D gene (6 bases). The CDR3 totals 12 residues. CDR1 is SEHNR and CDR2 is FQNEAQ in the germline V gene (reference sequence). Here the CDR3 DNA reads TGTTCCAGCGGGTGGGGGGACTACGAGCAGTACTTC. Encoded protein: CSSGWGDYEQYF.

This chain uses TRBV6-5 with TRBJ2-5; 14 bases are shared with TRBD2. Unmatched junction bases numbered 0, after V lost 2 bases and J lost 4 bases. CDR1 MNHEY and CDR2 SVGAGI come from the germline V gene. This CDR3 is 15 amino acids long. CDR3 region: CASSYGLAGGETQYF. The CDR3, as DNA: TGTGCCAGCAGTTACGGACTAGCGGGAGGAGAGACCCAGTACTTC.

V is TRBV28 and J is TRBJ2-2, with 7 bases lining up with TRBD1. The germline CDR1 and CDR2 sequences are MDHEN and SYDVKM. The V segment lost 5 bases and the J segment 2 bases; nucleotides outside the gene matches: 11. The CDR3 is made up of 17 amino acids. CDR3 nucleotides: TGTGCCAGCAGTACATACAGGGGACCCGTTAACACCGGGGAGCTGTTTTTT. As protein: CASSTYRGPVNTGELFF.

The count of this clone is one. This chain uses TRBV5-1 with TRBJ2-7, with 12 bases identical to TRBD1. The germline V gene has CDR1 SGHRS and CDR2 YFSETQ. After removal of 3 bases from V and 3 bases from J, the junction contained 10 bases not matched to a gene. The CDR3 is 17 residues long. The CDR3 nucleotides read TGCGCCAGCAGCTCGCGGGACAGGGGGCGCGGTTACTACGAGCAGTACTTC. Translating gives CASSSRDRGRGYYEQYF.

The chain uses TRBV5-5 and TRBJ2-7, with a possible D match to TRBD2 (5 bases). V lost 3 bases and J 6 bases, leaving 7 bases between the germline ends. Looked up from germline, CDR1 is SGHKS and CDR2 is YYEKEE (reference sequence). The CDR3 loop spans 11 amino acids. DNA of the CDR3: TGTGCCAGCAGCTCGGGGTTCGAGCAGTACTTC. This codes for CASSSGFEQYF.

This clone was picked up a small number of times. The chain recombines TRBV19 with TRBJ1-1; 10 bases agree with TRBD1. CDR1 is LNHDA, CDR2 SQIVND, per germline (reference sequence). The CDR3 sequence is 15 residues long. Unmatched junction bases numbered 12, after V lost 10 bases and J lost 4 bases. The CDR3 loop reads CATGIGQGVGTEAFF. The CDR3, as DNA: TGTGCCACAGGAATCGGACAGGGGGTAGGCACTGAAGCTTTCTTT.

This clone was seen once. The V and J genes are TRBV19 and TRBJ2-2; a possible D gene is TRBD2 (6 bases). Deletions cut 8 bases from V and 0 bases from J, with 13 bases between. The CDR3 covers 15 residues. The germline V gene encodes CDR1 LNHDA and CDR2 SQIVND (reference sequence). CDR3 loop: CASGGVRANTGELFF. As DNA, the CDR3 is TGTGCCAGTGGAGGGGTCAGGGCGAACACCGGGGAGCTGTTTTTT.

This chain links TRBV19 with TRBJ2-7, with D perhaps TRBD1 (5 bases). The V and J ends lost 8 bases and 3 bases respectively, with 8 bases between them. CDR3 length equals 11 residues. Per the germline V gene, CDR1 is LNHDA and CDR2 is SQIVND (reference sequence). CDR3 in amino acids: CASGQRYEQYF. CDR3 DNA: TGTGCCAGTGGACAACGCTACGAGCAGTACTTC.

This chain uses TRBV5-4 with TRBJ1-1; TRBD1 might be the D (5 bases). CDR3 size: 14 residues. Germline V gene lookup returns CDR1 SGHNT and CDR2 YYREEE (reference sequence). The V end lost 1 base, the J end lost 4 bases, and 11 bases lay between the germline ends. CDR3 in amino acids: CASSLWGGGTEAFF. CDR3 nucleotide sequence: TGTGCCAGCAGCTTGTGGGGGGGTGGCACTGAAGCTTTCTTT.

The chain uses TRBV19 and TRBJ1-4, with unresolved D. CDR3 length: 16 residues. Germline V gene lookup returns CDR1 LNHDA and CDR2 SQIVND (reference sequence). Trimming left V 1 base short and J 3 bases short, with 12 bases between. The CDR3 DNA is TGTGCCAGTAGTATAGGATTTAGAAGATCTAATGAAAAACTGTTTTTT. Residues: CASSIGFRRSNEKLFF.

The chain's CDR3 is CATSSASGREDEQFF. The CDR3 DNA follows: TGTGCCACCAGCAGCGCTAGCGGGAGGGAGGATGAGCAGTTCTTC. The chain joins TRBV15 to TRBJ2-1, with 12 bases aligning to TRBD2. Germline CDR1 and CDR2: LNHNV and YYDKDF (reference sequence). This CDR3 comprises 15 residues. V lost 3 bases, J lost 8 bases, and 5 bases stayed unmatched.

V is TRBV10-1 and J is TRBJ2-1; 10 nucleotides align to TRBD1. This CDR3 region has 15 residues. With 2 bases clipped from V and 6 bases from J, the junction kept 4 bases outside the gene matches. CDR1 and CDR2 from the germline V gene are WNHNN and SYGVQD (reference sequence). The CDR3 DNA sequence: TGCGCCAGCAGTGAGACAAGGACAGGGGGCAATGAGCAGTTCTTC. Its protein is CASSETRTGGNEQFF.

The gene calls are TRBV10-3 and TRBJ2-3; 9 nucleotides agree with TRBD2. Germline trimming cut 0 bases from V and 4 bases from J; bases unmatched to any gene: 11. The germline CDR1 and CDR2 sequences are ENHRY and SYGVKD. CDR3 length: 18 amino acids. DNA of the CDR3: TGTGCCATCAGTGAGTCTCGGACTAGCGAGCAGACCGCAGATACGCAGTATTTT. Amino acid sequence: CAISESRTSEQTADTQYF.

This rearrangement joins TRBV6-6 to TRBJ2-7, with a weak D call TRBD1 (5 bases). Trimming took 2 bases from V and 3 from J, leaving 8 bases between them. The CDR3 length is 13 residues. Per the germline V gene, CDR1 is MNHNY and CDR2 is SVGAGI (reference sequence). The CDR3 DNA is TGTGCCAGCAGTTACGGGGCCATCTACGAGCAGTACTTC. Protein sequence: CASSYGAIYEQYF.

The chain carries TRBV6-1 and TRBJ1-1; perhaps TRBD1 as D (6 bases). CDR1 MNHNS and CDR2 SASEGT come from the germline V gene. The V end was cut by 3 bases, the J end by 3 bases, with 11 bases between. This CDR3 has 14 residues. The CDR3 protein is CASSDQGFHTEAFF. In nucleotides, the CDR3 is TGTGCCAGCAGTGACCAGGGGTTTCACACTGAAGCTTTCTTT.

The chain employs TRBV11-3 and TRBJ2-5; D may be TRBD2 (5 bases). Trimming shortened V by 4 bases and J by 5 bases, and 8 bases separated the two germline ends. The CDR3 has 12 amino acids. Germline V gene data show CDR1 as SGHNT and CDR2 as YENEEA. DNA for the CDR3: TGTGCCAGCAGCTCCCAGCGGGAGACCCAGTACTTC. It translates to CASSSQRETQYF. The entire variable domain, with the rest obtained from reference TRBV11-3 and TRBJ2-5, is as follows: EAGVVQSPRYKIIEKKQPVAFWCNPISGHNTLYWYLQNLGQGPELLIRYENEEAVDDSQLPKDRFSAERLKGVDSTLKIQPAELGDSAVYLCASSSQRETQYFGPGTRLLVL.

The chain's CDR3 is CASSRSTLEKQYF. The DNA of the CDR3 is TGTGCCAGCAGCCGCTCAACCCTCGAGAAACAGTATTTT. The rearrangement links TRBV27 to TRBJ2-3; D uncertain. CDR1 and CDR2 (germline): MNHEY, SMNVEV (reference sequence). The CDR3 loop spans 13 amino acids. V shed 6 bases and J shed 12 bases, with 19 bases lying between them.